This section outlines one TCR beta chain sequence together with its context. This entry is derived from a study of blood T cell repertoires in COVID-19. The CDR3 covers 14 residues. Per the germline V gene, CDR1 is SGHNT and CDR2 is YENEEA. Losses at the gene ends were 5 bases for V and 9 bases for J; bases not matched to a gene: 8. Sequencing was performed with immunoSEQ multiplex PCR; in TCRdb, only in-frame clones are kept and a portion is missing. The sample yields roughly 40,000 clones, 60% to 85% seen once. Source material: peripheral blood. The clonotype comes from a woman of 80 years or more with acute or convalescent COVID-19. This chain uses TRBV11-3 with TRBJ2-1; 9 nucleotides match TRBD2. The CDR3 nucleotides are TGTGCCAGCAGCCTTAGCGGGAGAGGGAGTGAGCAGTTCTTC. It translates to CASSLSGRGSEQFF.